Listed below are T cell receptor beta chains from one sample, sequenced in a study of vaccination effects on CD4 cells after COVID-19. Method: immunoSEQ multiplex PCR; TCRdb's copy keeps in-frame clones and lacks some. The sample holds 68,000 or so clones, approximately 80% seen once. Their specific antigens are unknown. The sample in question was CD4+ T cells from PBMCs cultured with SARS-CoV-2 spike peptides, obtained before COVID-19 vaccination. The receptors originated from a human donor who received a COVID-19 vaccine. The CDR3 runs from the conserved cysteine through the conserved F or W. D genes are given only for firm matches. Size is omitted from some rows. Given values are once, few, many or a class for expanded clones.

CDR3nt	CDR3aa	j_gene	v_gene	d_gene	abundance
TGTGCCTGGACAACAGGCCCCCCGAACACCGGGGAGCTGTTTTTT	CAWTTGPPNTGELFF	TRBJ2-2	TRBV30	.	.
TGTGCCAGCAGTCCGGGACCACCGAACACTGAAGCTTTCTTT	CASSPGPPNTEAFF	TRBJ1-1	TRBV28	.	.
TGTGCCAGTCTCCCGCGAGAGGAGGCGATGCAGCCCCAGCATTTT	CASLPREEAMQPQHF	TRBJ1-5	TRBV19	.	.
TGTGCCAGCAGCCTACAGGGGGCGGAAGGCTACACCTTC	CASSLQGAEGYTF	TRBJ1-2	TRBV3-1/TRBV3-2	TRBD1	few
TGTGCCAGTAGCCCCTTCCCCGGGACTTTGGAGCTCGATACGCAGTATTTT	CASSPFPGTLELDTQYF	TRBJ2-3	TRBV19	.	once
TGTGCCAGCAGTTATGGCAGGCGAGGAGGGGAGCTGTTTTTT	CASSYGRRGGELFF	TRBJ2-2	TRBV28	.	.
TGCGCCAGCAGCCAAGATCCTGCAACTAATGAAAAACTGTTTTTT	CASSQDPATNEKLFF	TRBJ1-4	TRBV4-1	.	.
TGTGCCAGCAGTCTGGCGAAGGGTGAGCAGTTCTTC	CASSLAKGEQFF	TRBJ2-1	TRBV28	.	.
TGCGCCAGCAGCCGGGGACAGGGGAAAGAGACCCAGTACTTC	CASSRGQGKETQYF	TRBJ2-5	TRBV4-3	TRBD1	.
TGTGCCAGCAGCTATATGCGCAACCTGAACACCGGGGAGCTGTTTTTT	CASSYMRNLNTGELFF	TRBJ2-2	TRBV7-6	.	.